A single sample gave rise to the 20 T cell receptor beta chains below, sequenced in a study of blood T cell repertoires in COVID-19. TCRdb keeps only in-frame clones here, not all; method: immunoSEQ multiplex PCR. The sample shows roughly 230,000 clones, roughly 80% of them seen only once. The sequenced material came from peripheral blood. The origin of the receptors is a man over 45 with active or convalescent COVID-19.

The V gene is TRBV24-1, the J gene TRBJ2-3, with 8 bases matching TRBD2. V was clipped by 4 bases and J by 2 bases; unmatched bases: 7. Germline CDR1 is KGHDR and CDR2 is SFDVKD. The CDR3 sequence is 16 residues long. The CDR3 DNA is TGTGCCACCAGTGACTCGGCGGGGGGATACACAGATACGCAGTATTTT. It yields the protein CATSDSAGGYTDTQYF.

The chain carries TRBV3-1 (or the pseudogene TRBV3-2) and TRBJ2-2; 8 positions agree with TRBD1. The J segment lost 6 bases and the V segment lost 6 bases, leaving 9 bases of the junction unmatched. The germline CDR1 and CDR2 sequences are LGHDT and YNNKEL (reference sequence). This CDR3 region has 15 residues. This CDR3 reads CASRLPTGEAGELFF. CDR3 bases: TGTGCCAGCAGGCTACCGACAGGGGAGGCCGGGGAGCTGTTTTTT.

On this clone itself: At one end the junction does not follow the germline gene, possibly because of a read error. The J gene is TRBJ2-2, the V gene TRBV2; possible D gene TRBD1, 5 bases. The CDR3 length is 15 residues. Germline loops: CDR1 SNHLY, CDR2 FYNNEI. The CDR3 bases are TGTGCCAGCAGTGAAGAGGGGCCGAAGACCGGGGAGCTGTTTTTT. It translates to CASSEEGPKTGELFF.

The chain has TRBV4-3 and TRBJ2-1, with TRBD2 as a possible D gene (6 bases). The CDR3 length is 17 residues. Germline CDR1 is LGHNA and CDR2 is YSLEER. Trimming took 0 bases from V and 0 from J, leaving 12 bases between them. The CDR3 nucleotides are TGCGCCAGCAGCCAAGAGTACCCCGGGGGCTCCTACAATGAGCAGTTCTTC. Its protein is CASSQEYPGGSYNEQFF.

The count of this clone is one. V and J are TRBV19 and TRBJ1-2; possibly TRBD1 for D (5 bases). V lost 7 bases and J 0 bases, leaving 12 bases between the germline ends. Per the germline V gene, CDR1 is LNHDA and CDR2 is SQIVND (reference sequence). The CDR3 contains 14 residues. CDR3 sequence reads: CASTSKGSNYGYTF. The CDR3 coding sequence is TGTGCCAGTACCTCGAAGGGGTCTAACTATGGCTACACCTTC. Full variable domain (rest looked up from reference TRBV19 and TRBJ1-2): DGGITQSPKYLFRKEGQNVTLSCEQNLNHDAMYWYRQDPGQGLRLIYYSQIVNDFQKGDIAEGYSVSREKKESFPLTVTSAQKNPTAFYLCASTSKGSNYGYTFGSGTRLTVV.

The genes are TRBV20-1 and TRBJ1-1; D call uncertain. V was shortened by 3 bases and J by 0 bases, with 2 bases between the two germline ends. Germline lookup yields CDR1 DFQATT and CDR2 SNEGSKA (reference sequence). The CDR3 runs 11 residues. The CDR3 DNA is TGCAGTGCTAGCGTGAACACTGAAGCTTTCTTT. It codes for CSASVNTEAFF.

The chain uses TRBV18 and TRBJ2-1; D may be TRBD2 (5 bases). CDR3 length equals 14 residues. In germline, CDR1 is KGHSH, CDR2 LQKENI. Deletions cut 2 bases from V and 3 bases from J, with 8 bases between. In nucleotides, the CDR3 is TGTGCCAGCTCACCAGGACTGGACTACAATGAGCAGTTCTTC. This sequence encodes CASSPGLDYNEQFF. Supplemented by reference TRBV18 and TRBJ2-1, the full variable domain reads NAGVMQNPRHLVRRRGQEARLRCSPMKGHSHVYWYRQLPEEGLKFMVYLQKENIIDESGMPKERFSAEFPKEGPSILRIQQVVRGDSAAYFCASSPGLDYNEQFFGPGTRLTVL.

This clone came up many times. CDR3 bases: TGTGCCAGCAGCCCCCGGGACAGGCTCTATGGCTACACCTTC. Translated: CASSPRDRLYGYTF. The chain links TRBV14 to TRBJ1-2, with 8 positions matching TRBD1. Trimming removed 4 bases from V and 4 bases from J; junction bases left unmatched: 5. CDR1 SGHDN and CDR2 FVKESK come from the germline V gene. The CDR3 contains 14 residues.

CDR3 DNA: TGCGCCAGCAGCCAAGATCCGGACAGGGGAGAGCAGTTCTTC. Translating gives CASSQDPDRGEQFF. The chain carries TRBV4-1 and TRBJ2-1; TRBD1 matches at 9 bases. This CDR3 comprises 14 residues. Germline trimming cut 0 bases from V and 10 bases from J; bases unmatched to any gene: 4. Germline lookup yields CDR1 MGHRA and CDR2 YSYEKL.

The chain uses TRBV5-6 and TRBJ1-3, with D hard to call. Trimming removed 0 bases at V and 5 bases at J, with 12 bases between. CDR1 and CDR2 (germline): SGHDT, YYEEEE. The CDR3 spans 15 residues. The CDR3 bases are TGTGCCAGCAGCTTGGGAGGGAGCGGAAGAAACACCATATATTTT. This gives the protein CASSLGGSGRNTIYF. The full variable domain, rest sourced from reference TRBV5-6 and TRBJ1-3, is DAGVTQSPTHLIKTRGQQVTLRCSPKSGHDTVSWYQQALGQGPQFIFQYYEEEERQRGNFPDRFSGHQFPNYSSELNVNALLLGDSALYLCASSLGGSGRNTIYFGEGSWLTVV.

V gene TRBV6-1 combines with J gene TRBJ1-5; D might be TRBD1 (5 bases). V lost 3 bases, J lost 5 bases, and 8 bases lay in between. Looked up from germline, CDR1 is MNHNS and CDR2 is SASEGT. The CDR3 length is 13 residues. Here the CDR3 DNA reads TGTGCCAGCAGTGAGGGGGGGGATCAGCCCCAGCATTTT. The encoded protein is CASSEGGDQPQHF.

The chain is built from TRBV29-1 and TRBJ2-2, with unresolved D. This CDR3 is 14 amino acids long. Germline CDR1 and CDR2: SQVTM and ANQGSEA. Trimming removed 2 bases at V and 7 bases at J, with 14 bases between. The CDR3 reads CSVETRVSGGELFF. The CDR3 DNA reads TGCAGCGTTGAAACCCGGGTCAGTGGCGGGGAGCTGTTTTTT.

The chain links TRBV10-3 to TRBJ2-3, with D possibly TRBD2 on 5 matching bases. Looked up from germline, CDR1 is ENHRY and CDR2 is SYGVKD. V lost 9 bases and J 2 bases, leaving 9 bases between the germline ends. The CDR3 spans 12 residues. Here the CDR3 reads CAIGSYTDTQYF. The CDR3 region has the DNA TGTGCCATAGGGAGCTACACAGATACGCAGTATTTT.

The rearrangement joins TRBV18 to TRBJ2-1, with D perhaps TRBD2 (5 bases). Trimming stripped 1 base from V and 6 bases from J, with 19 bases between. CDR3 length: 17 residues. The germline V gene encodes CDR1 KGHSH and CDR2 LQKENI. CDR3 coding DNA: TGTGCCAGCTCACCACTGGTCGCGGGCCGGGCCGGCAATGAGCAGTTCTTC. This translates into CASSPLVAGRAGNEQFF.

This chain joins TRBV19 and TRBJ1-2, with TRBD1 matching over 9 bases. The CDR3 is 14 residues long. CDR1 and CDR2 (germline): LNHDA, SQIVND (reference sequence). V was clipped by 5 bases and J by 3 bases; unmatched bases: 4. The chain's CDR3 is CASSVTGGDYGYTF. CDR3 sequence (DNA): TGTGCCAGTAGTGTTACAGGGGGCGACTATGGCTACACCTTC.

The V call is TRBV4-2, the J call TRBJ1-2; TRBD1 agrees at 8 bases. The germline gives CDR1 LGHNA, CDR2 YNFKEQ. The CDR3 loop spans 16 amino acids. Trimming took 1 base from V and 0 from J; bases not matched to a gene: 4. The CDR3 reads CASSQARTGSNYGYTF. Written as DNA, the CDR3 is TGTGCCAGCAGCCAAGCTAGGACAGGGTCTAACTATGGCTACACCTTC.

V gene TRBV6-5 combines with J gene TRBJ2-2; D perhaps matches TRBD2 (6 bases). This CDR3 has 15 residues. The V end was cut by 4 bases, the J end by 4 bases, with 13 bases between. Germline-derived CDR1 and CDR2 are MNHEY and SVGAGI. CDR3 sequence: CASSLAASSTGELFF. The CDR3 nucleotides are TGTGCCAGCAGTTTAGCGGCCTCCAGCACCGGGGAGCTGTTTTTT.

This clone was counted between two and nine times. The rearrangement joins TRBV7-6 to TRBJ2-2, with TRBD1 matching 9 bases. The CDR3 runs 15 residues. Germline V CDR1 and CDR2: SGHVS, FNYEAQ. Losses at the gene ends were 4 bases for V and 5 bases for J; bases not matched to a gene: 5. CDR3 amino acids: CASSWGQGGTGELFF. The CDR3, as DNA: TGTGCCAGCAGCTGGGGACAGGGCGGTACCGGGGAGCTGTTTTTT.

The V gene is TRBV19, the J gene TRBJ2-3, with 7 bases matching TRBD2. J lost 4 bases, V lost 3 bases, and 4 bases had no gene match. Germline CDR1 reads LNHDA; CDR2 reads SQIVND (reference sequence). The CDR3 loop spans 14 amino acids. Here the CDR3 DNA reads TGTGCCAGTAGTATCGGACTAGTGGCAGATACGCAGTATTTT. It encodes CASSIGLVADTQYF.

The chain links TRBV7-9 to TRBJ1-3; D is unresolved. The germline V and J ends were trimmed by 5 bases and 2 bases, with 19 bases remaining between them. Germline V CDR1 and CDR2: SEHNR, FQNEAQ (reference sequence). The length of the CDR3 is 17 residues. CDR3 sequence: CASSPRTLGPAGNTIYF. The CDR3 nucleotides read TGTGCCAGCAGCCCCCGGACTTTAGGACCGGCTGGAAACACCATATATTTT.